This TCR beta chain derives from a study of cytomegalovirus exposure and HLA in healthy donors. The study's findings and limits: TCR beta V segments were, for the most part, productive about 87% or about 30% of the time in an earlier analysis. Versus the roughly 670-donor mean, an Asian-associated ancestry cluster reportedly showed fewer N-insertions in a later analysis. In a later analysis, TCR beta V- and J-gene trimming showed a link to a missense DCLRE1C variant.

CDR3 size: 13 residues. Germline lookup yields CDR1 SNHLY and CDR2 FYNNEI. The V gene end was trimmed by 8 bases and the J gene end by 2 bases; junction bases not matched to a gene: 6. The PCR made use of 60 Vbeta and 13 Jbeta primers. How the authors handled the data: The count from a later analysis was 79 million or so unique TCR beta chains, some 10 million of them shared. The assay was immunoSEQ multiplex PCR, and TCRdb's table has in-frame clones only and misses some. Clone size and V and J calls were adopted from that table, with D and trimming inferred from the DNA. The sample comprises some 100,000 clones, roughly three quarters of which are singletons, and roughly 8% rests with the top ten. About this clone: The antigen remains undetermined.

This clonotype was sampled from a woman between 50 and 59 years old in good health and CMV-seropositive. The sample was PBMCs. The chain links TRBV2 to TRBJ2-7, with 7 bases identical to TRBD2. The CDR3 region has the DNA TGTGCCAGCTGGGGGGGACTTCCCTACGAGCAGTACTTC. It specifies CASWGGLPYEQYF.